Below, 8 T cell receptor beta chains from the same sample are listed, as sequenced in a study of blood T cell repertoires in COVID-19. Assay used: immunoSEQ multiplex PCR; TCRdb lists only in-frame clones, some missing. The sample yields some 210,000 clones, 70% to 90% seen once. The sample was peripheral blood. Receptor source: a woman between 45 and 65 years old with active or convalescent COVID-19.

This clone was seen just once. V gene TRBV10-3 combines with J gene TRBJ1-1; perhaps TRBD1 as D (6 bases). The CDR3 spans 15 residues. V lost 4 bases, J lost 0 bases, and 12 bases lay in between. Germline V CDR1 and CDR2: ENHRY, SYGVKD. The CDR3 here is CAISGTGTLNTEAFF. Here the CDR3 DNA reads TGTGCCATCAGTGGGACCGGGACACTGAACACTGAAGCTTTCTTT.

The chain uses TRBV11-2 and TRBJ2-6; maybe TRBD1 (6 bases). Deletions cut 3 bases from V and 4 bases from J, with 13 bases between. The germline gives CDR1 SGHAT, CDR2 FQNNGV. The CDR3 sequence is 16 residues long. In DNA, the CDR3 is TGTGCCAGCAGCTTGGGTTGGGGGCCCGGGGCCAACGTCCTGACTTTC. Protein: CASSLGWGPGANVLTF.

The sample holds a few counts of this clone. The V gene is TRBV10-3, the J gene TRBJ2-3; a possible D gene is TRBD2 (6 bases). This CDR3 contains 16 residues. Germline V gene lookup returns CDR1 ENHRY and CDR2 SYGVKD. Deletions cut 8 bases from V and 2 bases from J, with 20 bases between. This CDR3 reads CAIGGNAPEFTDTQYF. The CDR3 nucleotides read TGTGCCATCGGGGGGAACGCGCCAGAGTTCACAGATACGCAGTATTTT.

The J gene is TRBJ1-1, the V gene TRBV5-1, with TRBD1 matching 12 bases. J was trimmed by 5 bases and V by 4 bases; bases with no gene match: 9. Germline-derived CDR1 and CDR2 are SGHRS and YFSETQ. The CDR3 has 16 amino acids. CDR3 region: CASSPGTGGAGTEAFF. CDR3 nucleotides: TGCGCCAGCAGCCCCGGGACAGGGGGCGCGGGGACTGAAGCTTTCTTT.

The V and J genes are TRBV5-1 and TRBJ2-1; D is perhaps TRBD2 (7 bases). Trimming took 4 bases from V and 8 from J, leaving 19 bases between them. Germline assignment: CDR1 SGHRS and CDR2 YFSETQ. This CDR3 is built from 15 residues. CDR3 in amino acids: CASSQPPGGAYEQFF. Here the CDR3 DNA reads TGCGCCAGCAGCCAACCCCCGGGGGGCGCATATGAGCAGTTCTTC.

The chain employs TRBV7-2 and TRBJ1-2; D not resolved. CDR1 and CDR2 (germline): SGHTA, FQGNSA. The CDR3 has 16 amino acids. Trimming took off 0 bases at V and 6 bases at J, with 17 bases between the two ends. The CDR3 nucleotides are TGTGCCAGCAGCTTAGCGCCCACAGCTTACGCCGATGGCTACACCTTC. Encoded protein: CASSLAPTAYADGYTF. The complete variable domain, with remaining parts taken from reference TRBV7-2 and TRBJ1-2, reads GAGVSQSPSNKVTEKGKDVELRCDPISGHTALYWYRQSLGQGLEFLIYFQGNSAPDKSGLPSDRFSAERTGGSVSTLTIQRTQQEDSAVYLCASSLAPTAYADGYTFGSGTRLTVV.

This clone was detected only a few times. The chain recombines TRBV11-3 with TRBJ2-2; perhaps TRBD2 as D (6 bases). V was clipped by 4 bases and J by 0 bases, with 12 bases between them. CDR1 is SGHNT, CDR2 YENEEA, per germline. The CDR3 runs to 16 residues. The CDR3 reads CASSSRGLANTGELFF. Here the CDR3 DNA reads TGTGCCAGCAGCTCCCGGGGACTGGCGAACACCGGGGAGCTGTTTTTT.

V is TRBV2 and J is TRBJ1-5; D is possibly TRBD1 (5 bases). The CDR3 has 15 residues. Germline V lookup: CDR1 SNHLY, CDR2 FYNNEI. V was shortened by 6 bases and J by 2 bases, with 14 bases between the two germline ends. The CDR3: CASRGEAFGNQPQHF. As DNA, the CDR3 is TGTGCCAGCAGAGGGGAGGCGTTTGGCAATCAGCCCCAGCATTTT.